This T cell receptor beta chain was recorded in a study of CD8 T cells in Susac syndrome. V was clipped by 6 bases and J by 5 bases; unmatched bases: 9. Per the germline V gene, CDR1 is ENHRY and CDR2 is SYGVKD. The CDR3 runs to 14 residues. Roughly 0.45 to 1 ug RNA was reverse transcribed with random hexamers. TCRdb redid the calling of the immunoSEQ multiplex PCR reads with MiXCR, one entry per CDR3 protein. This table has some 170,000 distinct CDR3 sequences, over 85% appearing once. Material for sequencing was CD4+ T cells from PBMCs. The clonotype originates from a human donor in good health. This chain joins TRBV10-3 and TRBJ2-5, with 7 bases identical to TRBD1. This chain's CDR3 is CAISGSTGVETQYF. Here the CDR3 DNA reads TGTGCCATCAGCGGCTCCACAGGGGTGGAGACCCAGTACTTC.